These 29 T cell receptor beta chains share one sample of origin, sequenced in a study of T cells in Graves' hyperthyroidism and ophthalmopathy. Amplification targeted TCR beta CDR3 regions from RNA transcripts. In the first-round RT-PCR of the TCR CDR3, the HTBI primer set was used. A single record per CDR3 protein comes from TCRdb applying MiXCR to the multiplex PCR reads. In the table there are around 600,000 distinct CDR3 sequences, approximately 14% of which are singletons. The sample was blood. Every receptor here comes from a woman in her twenties or thirties with Graves' hyperthyroidism.

As to this clonotype: Possible read error: a much larger clone is one base away. The V call is TRBV10-3, the J call TRBJ2-3; possibly TRBD2 for D (5 bases). Germline-derived CDR1 and CDR2 are ENHRY and SYGVKD. The CDR3 consists of 15 residues. Trimming took off 5 bases at V and 2 bases at J, with 14 bases between the two ends. The CDR3 coding sequence is TGTGCCATCAGTTACAAGCCGGACTCCACAGATACGCAGTATTTT. Translated: CAISYKPDSTDTQYF.

The J gene is TRBJ2-2, the V gene TRBV20-1; TRBD1 matches at 10 bases. The CDR3 spans 16 residues. Trimming removed 5 bases from V and 4 bases from J; junction bases left unmatched: 10. CDR1 and CDR2 (germline): DFQATT, SNEGSKA (reference sequence). CDR3 sequence: CSASDRQGASTGELFF. CDR3 in DNA: TGCAGTGCTTCAGACCGACAGGGGGCAAGCACCGGGGAGCTGTTTTTT.

This clonotype was found many times. V gene TRBV7-2 combines with J gene TRBJ2-3, with a possible D match to TRBD2 (5 bases). Looked up from germline, CDR1 is SGHTA and CDR2 is FQGNSA. The length of the CDR3 is 14 residues. V gave up 3 bases and J gave up 9 bases, with 16 bases separating them. The CDR3 is CASSLDSSILTQYF. The CDR3 bases are TGTGCCAGCAGCTTGGACTCATCTATCCTGACGCAGTATTTT.

This clonotype was detected many times. V usage is TRBV11-2 and J usage is TRBJ2-7; 8 positions agree with TRBD2. Germline V gives CDR1 SGHAT, CDR2 FQNNGV. The CDR3 is made up of 15 amino acids. The J segment lost 5 bases and the V segment lost 5 bases, leaving 11 bases of the junction unmatched. CDR3: CASSPILAEVNEQYF. CDR3 bases: TGTGCCAGCAGCCCCATACTAGCGGAGGTGAACGAGCAGTACTTC.

This clonotype was seen many times. The chain employs TRBV7-2 and TRBJ2-7; TRBD1 matches 9 bases. CDR3 length: 19 residues. Germline loops: CDR1 SGHTA, CDR2 FQGNSA. Trimming cost V 4 bases and J 6 bases; bases outside gene matches: 22. The CDR3 DNA is TGTGCCAGCAGCTCAGGACAGGGGAGAAGGGGGAGGGCCTTCCGCGAGCAGTACTTC. It yields the protein CASSSGQGRRGRAFREQYF.

This clonotype was counted ten times or more. V is TRBV20-1 and J is TRBJ2-1, with a possible D match to TRBD2 (6 bases). Trimming took off 0 bases at V and 2 bases at J, with 11 bases between the two ends. Germline CDR1 reads DFQATT; CDR2 reads SNEGSKA (reference sequence). The CDR3 extends over 15 amino acids. In DNA form, the CDR3 reads TGCAGTGCTAGAGAGGCGGGAAATACCTACAATGAGCAGTTCTTC. It is translated as CSAREAGNTYNEQFF.

In its sample, this clonotype was seen many times. The rearrangement uses TRBV20-1 and TRBJ2-1, with 7 bases identical to TRBD2. The CDR3 consists of 14 residues. The ends lost 0 bases at V and 8 bases at J; junction bases unmatched: 7. Germline V gene lookup returns CDR1 DFQATT and CDR2 SNEGSKA (reference sequence). The CDR3 is CSARDSAGVHEQFF. CDR3 bases: TGCAGTGCTAGAGATTCCGCGGGAGTACATGAGCAGTTCTTC.

As concerns this clonotype: With a much larger clone just one base away, this may be a read error. CDR3 sequence: CASSLVGASGGFNSPLHF. The DNA for the CDR3 is TGTGCCAGCAGCTTAGTAGGTGCTAGCGGGGGATTTAATTCACCCCTCCACTTT. The chain has TRBV7-2 and TRBJ1-6; a possible D gene is TRBD1 (5 bases). Trimming pared 1 base from V and 6 bases from J, leaving 19 bases between. Germline CDR1 is SGHTA and CDR2 is FQGNSA. This CDR3 has 18 residues.

The gene calls are TRBV12-3 or TRBV12-4 and TRBJ1-5, with 9 bases identical to TRBD1. Trimming cost V 6 bases and J 5 bases; bases outside gene matches: 2. This CDR3 is built from 13 residues. CDR3 region: CASRWDRDQPQHF. The CDR3, as DNA: TGTGCCAGCAGATGGGACAGGGATCAGCCCCAGCATTTT.

This clonotype was counted ten times or more. The chain carries TRBV28 and TRBJ2-6; D is perhaps TRBD1 (6 bases). CDR1 and CDR2 (germline): MDHEN, SYDVKM. V lost 3 bases, J lost 3 bases, and 18 bases lay in between. The CDR3 is 18 residues long. The CDR3 sequence is CASSLVAGAGGGANVLTF. CDR3 in DNA: TGTGCCAGCAGTTTGGTCGCAGGGGCTGGTGGTGGGGCCAACGTCCTGACTTTC. Full variable domain (remainder filled in from reference TRBV28 and TRBJ2-6): DVKVTQSSRYLVKRTGEKVFLECVQDMDHENMFWYRQDPGLGLRLIYFSYDVKMKEKGDIPEGYSVSREKKERFSLILESASTNQTSMYLCASSLVAGAGGGANVLTFGAGSRLTVL.

The chain has TRBV11-2 and TRBJ2-1, with 16 positions matching TRBD2. Per the germline V gene, CDR1 is SGHAT and CDR2 is FQNNGV. Germline trimming cut 5 bases from V and 8 bases from J; bases unmatched to any gene: 3. The CDR3 has 15 residues. CDR3 sequence (DNA): TGTGCCAGCAGCCCGGGACTAGCGGGAGGGGATGAGCAGTTCTTC. Its translation: CASSPGLAGGDEQFF.

This clonotype has only a few counts. Just one base apart from a much larger clone, this may be a read error. The chain recombines TRBV24-1 with TRBJ2-2; a possible D gene is TRBD1 (6 bases). The germline V gene encodes CDR1 KGHDR and CDR2 SFDVKD. This CDR3 has 15 amino acids. This CDR3 is CAISDLGQNTGELFF. CDR3 DNA: TGTGCCATCAGTGATTTGGGACAGAACACCGGGGAGCTGTTTTTT.

The chain has TRBV20-1 and TRBJ1-1, with 8 bases identical to TRBD1. With V trimmed by 7 bases and J by 0 bases, 4 bases remained unmatched. The CDR3 extends over 13 amino acids. Germline loops: CDR1 DFQATT, CDR2 SNEGSKA (reference sequence). CDR3 DNA: TGCAGTGGCGGACAGGGAATGAACACTGAAGCTTTCTTT. Its translation: CSGGQGMNTEAFF.

This clonotype was picked up many times. V usage is TRBV2 and J usage is TRBJ2-4, with D perhaps matching TRBD1 (5 bases). This CDR3 contains 15 residues. Trimming removed 3 bases at V and 0 bases at J, with 9 bases between. The germline gives CDR1 SNHLY, CDR2 FYNNEI. The DNA for the CDR3 is TGTGCCAGCAGTGACAGGGCCCTAGCCAAAAACATTCAGTACTTC. Translation gives CASSDRALAKNIQYF.

This clonotype was detected ten times or more. The chain couples TRBV6-2 or TRBV6-3 to TRBJ2-7, with D possibly being TRBD2 (5 bases). V lost 2 bases to trimming and J lost 6 bases, with 20 bases between them. The CDR3 is 16 residues long. The germline V gene has CDR1 MNHEY and CDR2 SVGEGT. In nucleotides, the CDR3 is TGTGCCAGCAGTTACGATGTCGGGTCCCGAGGGAGCGAGCAGTACTTC. It is translated as CASSYDVGSRGSEQYF.

In its sample, this clonotype was seen many times. The chain combines TRBV5-1 with TRBJ2-2; no clear D. Germline assignment: CDR1 SGHRS and CDR2 YFSETQ. V was shortened by 4 bases and J by 1 base, with 5 bases between the two germline ends. This CDR3 has 13 amino acids. Here the CDR3 reads CASSGENTGELFF. CDR3 coding DNA: TGCGCCAGCAGCGGCGAGAACACCGGGGAGCTGTTTTTT.

This clonotype showed up many times. The gene calls are TRBV12-3 or TRBV12-4 and TRBJ2-1; tentative D call: TRBD2 (5 bases). The CDR3 has 15 amino acids. V was cut by 7 bases and J by 9 bases, with 22 bases left in between. The CDR3 nucleotides are TGTGCCAGCACCCATCAAAGGCTACCTCGGGGTGAGCAGTTCTTC. Amino acid sequence: CASTHQRLPRGEQFF.

This clonotype was found a few times. V gene TRBV7-3 combines with J gene TRBJ2-5; D remains ambiguous. CDR3 length: 13 residues. Trimming left V 5 bases short and J 9 bases short, with 16 bases between. Germline loops: CDR1 SGHTA, CDR2 FQGTGA. CDR3 nucleotide sequence: TGTGCCAGCAGCCCGGGCCAAGAGATGGCCCAGTACTTC. As protein: CASSPGQEMAQYF. Variable domain in full (rest from reference TRBV7-3 and TRBJ2-5): GAGVSQTPSNKVTEKGKYVELRCDPISGHTALYWYRQSLGQGPEFLIYFQGTGAADDSGLPNDRFFAVRPEGSVSTLKIQRTERGDSAVYLCASSPGQEMAQYFGPGTRLLVL.

This clonotype was seen only a few times. This chain joins TRBV10-3 and TRBJ1-5; TRBD1 aligns across 7 bases. V was pared by 3 bases and J by 5 bases, with 13 bases of the junction left unmatched. The V gene's germline CDR1 is ENHRY and CDR2 SYGVKD. The CDR3 has 17 residues. This CDR3 is CAISDPSRGRGDQPQHF. The CDR3 DNA is TGTGCCATCAGTGACCCGAGCCGGGGCAGGGGGGATCAGCCCCAGCATTTT.

This clonotype was detected only a few times. The chain employs TRBV14 and TRBJ1-2; D remains unclear. This CDR3 has 14 amino acids. The V end lost 2 bases, the J end lost 5 bases, and 12 bases lay between the germline ends. Looked up from germline, CDR1 is SGHDN and CDR2 is FVKESK. For the CDR3, the DNA is TGTGCCAGCAGCCAAAACAACCGATATTATGGCTACACCTTC. Its protein is CASSQNNRYYGYTF.

This clonotype was detected only a few times. The chain joins TRBV20-1 to TRBJ1-1; a weak D match, TRBD1 (6 bases). Trimming shortened V by 4 bases and J by 0 bases, and 12 bases separated the two germline ends. From germline, CDR1 is DFQATT and CDR2 SNEGSKA (reference sequence). The CDR3 length is 14 residues. The CDR3 region is CSAIKTGVNTEAFF. As DNA, the CDR3 is TGCAGTGCTATTAAGACAGGAGTGAACACTGAAGCTTTCTTT.

This clonotype was observed many times. This rearrangement joins TRBV20-1 to TRBJ2-1; a possible D gene is TRBD2 (6 bases). Germline CDR1 and CDR2: DFQATT and SNEGSKA (reference sequence). The V and J ends lost 3 bases and 1 base respectively, with 13 bases between them. The CDR3 length is 15 residues. The CDR3 bases are TGCAGTGCTAGGTGGCGGGATAGATCCTACAATGAGCAGTTCTTC. Translated, it gives CSARWRDRSYNEQFF.

This clonotype occurred a few times. The chain has TRBV20-1 and TRBJ2-3; TRBD2 agrees at 7 bases. Germline V gene lookup returns CDR1 DFQATT and CDR2 SNEGSKA (reference sequence). The V gene end was trimmed by 1 base and the J gene end by 0 bases; junction bases not matched to a gene: 19. The length of the CDR3 is 20 residues. The CDR3 coding sequence is TGCAGTGCTAGAGTGGTAGGCGGGAGCTTTCTCTTCTCTAGCACAGATACGCAGTATTTT. It is translated as CSARVVGGSFLFSSTDTQYF.

This clonotype was recorded at least ten times. The V call is TRBV11-3, the J call TRBJ1-1; D possibly corresponds to TRBD1 (6 bases). CDR1 and CDR2 from the germline V gene are SGHNT and YENEEA. V shed 5 bases and J shed 3 bases, with 13 bases lying between them. This CDR3 is 14 amino acids long. The CDR3 sequence: CASSPGGADTEAFF. CDR3 DNA: TGTGCCAGCAGCCCTGGGGGGGCGGACACTGAAGCTTTCTTT.

This clonotype was picked up many times. The conserved phenylalanine or tryptophan is not found at the CDR3 terminus, so this likely reflects a read error. The CDR3 protein is CASSLGQGTEETQYL. The CDR3 DNA reads TGTGCCAGCAGCTTAGGACAGGGGACGGAAGAGACCCAGTACCTC. V gene TRBV11-2 combines with J gene TRBJ2-5, with 8 positions matching TRBD1. CDR3 length: 15 residues. CDR1 SGHAT and CDR2 FQNNGV come from the germline V gene. The trim removed 1 base at V and 3 bases at J, leaving 4 bases unmatched.

This clonotype was seen only a few times. The V call is TRBV5-1, the J call TRBJ2-3; TRBD2 aligns across 9 bases. The CDR3 loop spans 16 amino acids. The J segment lost 3 bases and the V segment lost 4 bases, leaving 9 bases of the junction unmatched. Germline CDR1 is SGHRS and CDR2 is YFSETQ. The DNA for the CDR3 is TGCGCCAGCAGCCAAGAATTAGCGGGAGAAACAGATACGCAGTATTTT. This sequence encodes CASSQELAGETDTQYF.

The chain uses TRBV6-1 and TRBJ1-1; D unclear. V lost 5 bases and J 1 base, leaving 17 bases between the germline ends. Germline V lookup: CDR1 MNHNS, CDR2 SASEGT. The CDR3 covers 16 residues. CDR3 amino acids: CASSSNPFTKNTEAFF. CDR3 DNA: TGTGCCAGCAGTTCCAACCCCTTCACTAAGAACACTGAAGCTTTCTTT.

This clonotype showed up many times. The V gene is TRBV5-5, the J gene TRBJ2-3; 7 bases are a match to TRBD1. The junction had 11 bases not matched to a gene; V was cut back by 4 bases and J by 0 bases. Germline V gene lookup returns CDR1 SGHKS and CDR2 YYEKEE (reference sequence). The CDR3 covers 17 residues. The CDR3 protein is CASSAVTGLSSTDTQYF. CDR3 in DNA: TGTGCCAGCAGCGCGGTGACAGGGTTAAGTAGCACAGATACGCAGTATTTT.

This clonotype showed up many times. The J gene is TRBJ1-5, the V gene TRBV20-1; 7 nucleotides align to TRBD1. CDR3 size: 13 residues. Trimming at V came to 4 bases and at J to 6 bases, leaving 6 bases not matched to a gene. Germline CDR1 DFQATT, CDR2 SNEGSKA (reference sequence). The CDR3 here is CSANRGSGQPQHF. In DNA, the CDR3 is TGCAGTGCTAACAGGGGTTCGGGTCAGCCCCAGCATTTT.